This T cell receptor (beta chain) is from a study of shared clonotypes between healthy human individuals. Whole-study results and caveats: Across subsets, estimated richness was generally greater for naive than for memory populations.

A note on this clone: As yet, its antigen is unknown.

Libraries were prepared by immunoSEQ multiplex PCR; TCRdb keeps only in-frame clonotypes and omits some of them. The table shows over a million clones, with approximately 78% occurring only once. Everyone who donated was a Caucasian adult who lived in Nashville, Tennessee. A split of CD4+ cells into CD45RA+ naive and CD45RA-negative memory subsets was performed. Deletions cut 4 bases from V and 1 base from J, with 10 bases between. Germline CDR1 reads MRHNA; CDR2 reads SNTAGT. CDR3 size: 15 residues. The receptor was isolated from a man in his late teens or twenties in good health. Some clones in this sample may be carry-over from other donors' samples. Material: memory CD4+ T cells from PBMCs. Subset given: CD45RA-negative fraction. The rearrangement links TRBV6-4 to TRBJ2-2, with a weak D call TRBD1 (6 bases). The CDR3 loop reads CASSGRDKNTGELFF. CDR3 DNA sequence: TGTGCCAGCAGTGGCCGGGACAAGAACACCGGGGAGCTGTTTTTT.